A single sample gave rise to the 14 T cell receptor beta chains below, sequenced in a study of CD8 T cells in ankylosing spondylitis. General study points: Ankylosing spondylitis blood appeared to carry a characteristic TCR beta motif of 7 or 8 highly homologous variants.

No cognate antigen is known for these TCRs. TCRdb ran MiXCR on the 5' RACE reads and lists one entry per CDR3 protein. The sample lists hundreds of thousands of distinct CDR3 sequences, roughly 25% occurring once. The sample consisted of blood, either unsorted or a sorted T cell fraction (not recorded which). The receptors were sampled from a male donor with ankylosing spondylitis.

CDR3: CASTGQNTEAFF. The CDR3, as DNA: TGCGCCAGCACGGGCCAGAACACTGAAGCTTTCTTT. The rearrangement uses TRBV5-1 and TRBJ1-1; no reliable D call. CDR3 length equals 12 residues. Germline V gene lookup returns CDR1 SGHRS and CDR2 YFSETQ. Trimming pared 6 bases from V and 1 base from J, leaving 7 bases between. Combining the CDR3 with reference TRBV5-1 and TRBJ1-1 gives the whole variable domain KAGVTQTPRYLIKTRGQQVTLSCSPISGHRSVSWYQQTPGQGLQFLFEYFSETQRNKGNFPGRFSGRQFSNSRSEMNVSTLELGDSALYLCASTGQNTEAFFGQGTRLTVV.

The J gene is TRBJ1-6, the V gene TRBV10-2, with D unresolved. This CDR3 comprises 13 residues. Germline values: CDR1 WSHSY, CDR2 SAAADI. Trimming cost V 0 bases and J 10 bases, with 7 bases left between them. DNA of the CDR3: TGCGCCAGCAGTGAGTCGAGGGAATCACCCCTCCACTTT. Translation: CASSESRESPLHF.

J is TRBJ2-7 and V is TRBV5-6, with 10 bases lining up with TRBD2. In germline, CDR1 is SGHDT, CDR2 YYEEEE. The CDR3 sequence is 14 residues long. Trimming at V came to 3 bases and at J to 1 base, leaving 1 base not matched to a gene. The CDR3 nucleotides are TGTGCCAGCAGCTCTAGCGGGAGATCCTACGAGCAGTACGTC. Its translation: CASSSSGRSYEQYV.

This chain uses TRBV20-1 with TRBJ1-1; possibly TRBD1 for D (5 bases). CDR3 size: 12 residues. The germline V gene has CDR1 DFQATT and CDR2 SNEGSKA (reference sequence). Deletions cut 6 bases from V and 5 bases from J, with 13 bases between. This chain's CDR3 is CSATRVTTEAFF. The CDR3 nucleotides are TGCAGTGCAACCAGGGTTACAACTGAAGCTTTCTTT.

In this sample, this clonotype turned up a few times. This chain connects TRBV20-1 to TRBJ1-1; the D gene is possibly TRBD1 (5 bases). V was trimmed by 3 bases and J by 0 bases, leaving 8 bases between them. This CDR3 spans 13 amino acids. Germline CDR1 and CDR2: DFQATT and SNEGSKA (reference sequence). CDR3 in amino acids: CSASRDLNTEAFF. Here the CDR3 DNA reads TGCAGTGCTAGCCGGGACTTGAACACTGAAGCTTTCTTT.

The rearrangement joins TRBV5-1 to TRBJ1-6, with no clear D. Trimming shortened V by 0 bases and J by 4 bases, and 11 bases separated the two germline ends. The germline CDR1 and CDR2 sequences are SGHRS and YFSETQ. CDR3 length equals 16 residues. The CDR3 DNA is TGCGCCAGCAGCTTGGCCCCGGCGGATTATAATTCACCCCTCCACTTT. Amino acids: CASSLAPADYNSPLHF.

The chain couples TRBV10-1 to TRBJ1-2; 7 nucleotides align to TRBD1. This CDR3 has 14 amino acids. V lost 6 bases, J lost 6 bases, and 10 bases stayed unmatched. Germline V CDR1 and CDR2: WNHNN, SYGVQD (reference sequence). The CDR3 loop reads CASRKGARRNGYTF. CDR3 in DNA: TGCGCCAGCAGGAAGGGGGCGCGACGGAATGGCTACACCTTC.

There are many counts of this clonotype. CDR3 sequence: CASSSGLAARGTQYF. As DNA, the CDR3 is TGCGCCAGCAGCTCGGGACTAGCGGCCCGGGGGACCCAGTACTTC. The rearrangement joins TRBV5-1 to TRBJ2-5; TRBD2 matches at 11 bases. CDR1 is SGHRS and CDR2 is YFSETQ in the germline V gene. This CDR3 has 15 amino acids. V shed 3 bases and J 7 bases; nucleotides not matched to a gene: 8.

The rearrangement uses TRBV12-3 or TRBV12-4 and TRBJ2-3; maybe TRBD2 (6 bases). The CDR3 loop spans 13 amino acids. V shed 7 bases and J shed 4 bases, with 12 bases lying between them. The CDR3 spells CASTPGGADTQYF. In DNA, the CDR3 is TGTGCCAGCACTCCCGGAGGGGCAGATACGCAGTATTTT.

The sample holds many counts of this clonotype. The genes are TRBV29-1 and TRBJ1-1; unclear D gene. Looked up from germline, CDR1 is SQVTM and CDR2 is ANQGSEA. The CDR3 length is 12 residues. V was shortened by 1 base and J by 7 bases, with 10 bases between the two germline ends. This chain's CDR3 is CSVEGVTDEAFF. Written as DNA, the CDR3 is TGCAGCGTTGAAGGGGTAACGGATGAAGCTTTCTTT.

This clonotype came up a few times. The chain carries TRBV11-2 and TRBJ2-3; no firm D call. The CDR3 contains 13 residues. Germline V gene sequence: CDR1 SGHAT, CDR2 FQNNGV. V shed 0 bases and J shed 6 bases, with 7 bases lying between them. CDR3 nucleotides: TGTGCCAGCAGCTTAGATACGCGGGATACGCAGTATTTT. Protein sequence: CASSLDTRDTQYF. Filled out from reference TRBV11-2 and TRBJ2-3, the complete variable domain reads EAGVAQSPRYKIIEKRQSVAFWCNPISGHATLYWYQQILGQGPKLLIQFQNNGVVDDSQLPKDRFSAERLKGVDSTLKIQPAKLEDSAVYLCASSLDTRDTQYFGPGTRLTVL.

This clonotype was recorded a few times. The V call is TRBV9, the J call TRBJ1-2, with D unresolved. V was cut by 0 bases and J by 2 bases, with 8 bases left in between. CDR3 size: 14 residues. Germline V gives CDR1 SGDLS, CDR2 YYNGEE. The CDR3 nucleotides read TGTGCCAGCAGCGTAGATCCAGTCAACTATGGCTACACCTTC. It yields the protein CASSVDPVNYGYTF.

This clonotype was recorded at least ten times. The rearrangement links TRBV7-2 to TRBJ1-5, with D perhaps TRBD1 (6 bases). Trimming shortened V by 6 bases and J by 7 bases, and 10 bases separated the two germline ends. Germline loops: CDR1 SGHTA, CDR2 FQGNSA. The CDR3 spans 12 residues. For the CDR3, the DNA is TGTGCCAGCAGTTCCCAGGGGCAGCCCCAGCATTTT. Its protein is CASSSQGQPQHF.

This clonotype was found many times. The chain has TRBV15 and TRBJ2-1; TRBD2 aligns across 14 bases. The CDR3 has 17 amino acids. With 7 bases clipped from V and 7 bases from J, the junction kept 12 bases outside the gene matches. In germline, CDR1 is LNHNV, CDR2 YYDKDF (reference sequence). The DNA of the CDR3 is TGTGCCACCAATTCGCAACCGGGACTAGCGGGAGTTAATGAGCAGTTCTTC. The encoded protein is CATNSQPGLAGVNEQFF.